This T cell receptor (beta chain) was captured in a study of cytomegalovirus exposure and HLA in healthy donors. The primer mix had 60 Vbeta and 13 Jbeta primers. Only in-frame clones appear in the TCRdb table, and some are missing; sequencing was by immunoSEQ multiplex PCR. The data show about 150,000 clones, approximately 80% seen once. Deletions cut 1 base from V and 2 bases from J, with 16 bases between. There are 17 residues in the CDR3. Per the germline V gene, CDR1 is SGHRS and CDR2 is YFSETQ. The rearrangement links TRBV5-1 to TRBJ2-1; the D gene is possibly TRBD2 (6 bases). The sequenced sample consisted of PBMCs. The receptor's source is a woman between 40 and 50 years old in good health and CMV-seropositive. This chain's CDR3 is CASSLNGAGRAYNEQFF. Here the CDR3 DNA reads TGCGCCAGCAGCTTGAACGGGGCGGGAAGGGCCTACAATGAGCAGTTCTTC.